This TCR beta chain came from a study of cytomegalovirus exposure and HLA in healthy donors. Study-wide points: Cytomegalovirus-associated status was assigned to 164 TCR beta chains. According to reports, the classifier identified cytomegalovirus status with high specificity and sensitivity. Most TCR sequences were seen very rarely across donors, but some public TCRs occurred in many.

This clone was counted between two and nine times. Its target is not known. The repertoire was sequenced with immunoSEQ multiplex PCR; TCRdb's copy has only in-frame clones and lacks some. This table has approximately 160,000 clones, 75% to 90% appearing once. The donors were in the approximately 120-subject validation cohort; that cohort was separate from the approximately 670-subject first cohort. CDR1 is LNHDA and CDR2 is SQIVND in the germline V gene (reference sequence). The CDR3 contains 14 residues. V was pared by 1 base and J by 5 bases, with 8 bases between. The receptor was derived from a woman under 30 in good health and CMV-seronegative. Sequencing used PBMCs. This chain uses TRBV19 with TRBJ2-2; D not certain. The CDR3 region has the DNA TGTGCCAGTAGTATAGGCACTGAGACCGGGGAGCTGTTTTTT. The encoded protein is CASSIGTETGELFF.